The 27 T cell receptor beta chains reported below all come from one sample, sequenced in a study of T cell responses to AZD1222 COVID-19 vaccine. Repertoires were generated with immunoSEQ multiplex PCR, while TCRdb's copy carries only in-frame clones and drops some. Its table records about 140,000 clones. Sequencing was done on a sample of peripheral blood. Source of these receptors: an adult in good health.

V and J are TRBV7-9 and TRBJ2-4; TRBD1 agrees at 10 bases. CDR1 is SEHNR and CDR2 is FQNEAQ in the germline V gene (reference sequence). After removal of 5 bases from V and 4 bases from J, the junction contained 8 bases not matched to a gene. The CDR3 has 16 residues. The CDR3 region is CASSPGQGDSKNIQYF. For the CDR3, the DNA is TGTGCCAGCAGCCCTGGACAGGGGGACTCTAAAAACATTCAGTACTTC.

A word on this clone: The sample carries other DNA sequences with the same CDR3. The rearrangement links TRBV3-1 (or the pseudogene TRBV3-2) to TRBJ1-3; D is ambiguous. The germline CDR1 and CDR2 sequences are LGHDT and YNNKEL (reference sequence). Between the trimmed V and J ends, which lost 5 bases and 0 bases, there was a span of 5 bases. CDR3 length: 13 residues. This chain's CDR3 is CASSGGSGNTIYF. Written as DNA, the CDR3 is TGTGCCAGCAGCGGTGGCTCTGGAAACACCATATATTTT.

The V call is TRBV6-2 or TRBV6-3, the J call TRBJ1-5, with TRBD1 as a possible D gene (6 bases). Germline V CDR1 and CDR2: MNHEY, SVGEGT. This CDR3 is built from 15 residues. V lost 2 bases, J lost 1 base, and 9 bases lay in between. CDR3: CASSYAGASNQPQHF. CDR3 DNA: TGTGCCAGCAGTTACGCGGGGGCCAGCAATCAGCCCCAGCATTTT.

The V and J genes are TRBV19 and TRBJ2-3; D might be TRBD2 (5 bases). Trimming took off 1 base at V and 4 bases at J, with 12 bases between the two ends. CDR1 is LNHDA and CDR2 is SQIVND in the germline V gene (reference sequence). This CDR3 is 15 amino acids long. The CDR3 loop reads CASSIGASRSDTQYF. The CDR3 DNA sequence: TGTGCCAGTAGTATAGGGGCTAGCAGGTCAGATACGCAGTATTTT.

The gene calls are TRBV19 and TRBJ1-4; D perhaps matches TRBD1 (5 bases). Germline-derived CDR1 and CDR2 are LNHDA and SQIVND (reference sequence). The CDR3 is 15 residues long. V dropped 3 bases and J dropped 7 bases, with 15 bases sitting between them. The CDR3 DNA reads as TGTGCCAGTAGTATCGCAGGGACGGTCGGTGAAAAACTGTTTTTT. Its protein is CASSIAGTVGEKLFF.

The chain joins TRBV7-2 to TRBJ2-3, with D hard to call. There are 13 residues in the CDR3. The ends were cut back, 1 base at V and 6 bases at J, with 8 bases in the middle. Germline assignment: CDR1 SGHTA and CDR2 FQGNSA. For the CDR3, the DNA is TGTGCCAGCAGCTTAGAGGGCGTCGATACGCAGTATTTT. This encodes CASSLEGVDTQYF.

The chain has TRBV7-2 and TRBJ1-2; no clear D. Germline V CDR1 and CDR2: SGHTA, FQGNSA. V lost 2 bases and J 4 bases, leaving 14 bases between the germline ends. The CDR3 runs 15 residues. DNA for the CDR3: TGTGCCAGCAGCTTAAGCCCCGTGGAGGTCTATGGCTACACCTTC. Translation: CASSLSPVEVYGYTF.

V gene TRBV4-3 combines with J gene TRBJ2-3; 8 positions match TRBD1. The germline gives CDR1 LGHNA, CDR2 YSLEER. The V segment lost 4 bases and the J segment 2 bases; nucleotides outside the gene matches: 8. The CDR3 extends over 16 amino acids. The CDR3 is CASSLRDRSTTDTQYF. CDR3 nucleotide sequence: TGCGCCAGCAGCCTCAGGGACAGGTCGACCACAGATACGCAGTATTTT.

The V call is TRBV27, the J call TRBJ1-2; TRBD1 agrees at 9 bases. J gave up 5 bases and V 8 bases, and 9 bases lay outside the gene matches. The CDR3 has 14 residues. Germline V gene sequence: CDR1 MNHEY, CDR2 SMNVEV (reference sequence). The CDR3 DNA sequence: TGTGCCAGCGGGGGGACAGGGCAAGGGTATGGCTACACCTTC. Its translation: CASGGTGQGYGYTF.

The chain couples TRBV5-6 to TRBJ1-2, with unresolved D. The germline V and J ends were trimmed by 0 bases and 8 bases, with 14 bases remaining between them. CDR1 is SGHDT and CDR2 is YYEEEE in the germline V gene. CDR3 length: 14 amino acids. The CDR3 loop is CASSLEARARGYTF. In DNA form, the CDR3 reads TGTGCCAGCAGCTTGGAGGCCCGCGCCAGAGGCTACACCTTC.

The chain recombines TRBV3-1 (or the pseudogene TRBV3-2) with TRBJ1-6; D is possibly TRBD1 (5 bases). Trimming stripped 1 base from V and 13 bases from J, with 17 bases between. This CDR3 comprises 15 residues. Germline CDR1 and CDR2: LGHDT and YNNKEL (reference sequence). Here the CDR3 DNA reads TGTGCCAGCAGCCAAGCGGTCGGCCGGGGGGTCCCCCTCCACTTT. This encodes CASSQAVGRGVPLHF.

The rearrangement uses TRBV6-6 and TRBJ1-5, with 8 bases that match TRBD1. V dropped 6 bases and J dropped 4; count of bases not matched to a gene: 8. Germline V gene sequence: CDR1 MNHNY, CDR2 SVGAGI (reference sequence). The CDR3 has 15 amino acids. CDR3 protein: CASSETWTGNQPQHF. CDR3 nucleotides: TGTGCCAGCAGCGAAACCTGGACAGGGAATCAGCCCCAGCATTTT.

CDR3 residues: CATSDQTKWGGAETQYF. The DNA for the CDR3 is TGTGCCACCAGTGATCAAACCAAATGGGGGGGCGCAGAGACCCAGTACTTC. The chain links TRBV24-1 to TRBJ2-5, with a tentative D call TRBD2 (7 bases). The germline V gene encodes CDR1 KGHDR and CDR2 SFDVKD. The length of the CDR3 is 17 residues. V lost 3 bases and J lost 4, with 20 bases in between.

For the CDR3, the DNA is TGTGCCAGCAGCTTTCAGGGTGGGGAGCTGTTTTTT. Translating it yields CASSFQGGELFF. V and J are TRBV9 and TRBJ2-2; D possibly corresponds to TRBD1 (5 bases). The CDR3 covers 12 residues. Trimming removed 4 bases from V and 8 bases from J, with 9 bases in between. Germline CDR1 is SGDLS and CDR2 is YYNGEE.

The chain recombines TRBV18 with TRBJ1-4; 7 bases line up with TRBD1. This CDR3 region has 19 residues. V lost 2 bases and J lost 0; bases outside the gene matches: 12. CDR1 and CDR2 from the germline V gene are KGHSH and LQKENI. CDR3 DNA: TGTGCCAGCTCACCATCGATACAGGGGAGCGCAGCAACTAATGAAAAACTGTTTTTT. Encoded protein: CASSPSIQGSAATNEKLFF.

This chain joins TRBV6-5 and TRBJ1-2; maybe TRBD1 (6 bases). Germline assignment: CDR1 MNHEY and CDR2 SVGAGI. The CDR3 is made up of 13 amino acids. Trimming left V 8 bases short and J 4 bases short, with 14 bases between. CDR3 nucleotide sequence: TGTGCCAGCGGGCCCACAGGGTCCTATGGCTACACCTTC. This codes for CASGPTGSYGYTF.

The CDR3 is CAWSTRVYGYTF. The CDR3 nucleotides read TGTGCCTGGAGTACCCGGGTCTATGGCTACACCTTC. This rearrangement joins TRBV30 to TRBJ1-2; no clear D gene. The V end lost 2 bases, the J end lost 4 bases, and 8 bases lay between the germline ends. CDR3 size: 12 residues. Germline V gives CDR1 GTSNPN, CDR2 SVGIG (reference sequence). The full variable domain, in which reference TRBV30 and TRBJ1-2 provide the parts outside the CDR3, is SQTIHQWPATLVQPVGSPLSLECTVEGTSNPNLYWYRQAAGRGLQLLFYSVGIGQISSEVPQNLSASRPQDRQFILSSKKLLLSDSGFYLCAWSTRVYGYTFGSGTRLTVV.

This chain connects TRBV5-1 to TRBJ1-4, with a tentative D call TRBD1 (6 bases). CDR3 length: 15 residues. The V gene's germline CDR1 is SGHRS and CDR2 YFSETQ. Trimming stripped 2 bases from V and 2 bases from J, with 10 bases between. This chain's CDR3 is CASSFRDTTNEKLFF. CDR3 in DNA: TGCGCCAGCAGCTTCCGGGACACGACTAATGAAAAACTGTTTTTT.

The chain links TRBV2 to TRBJ1-1; 10 nucleotides match TRBD1. CDR1 and CDR2 (germline): SNHLY, FYNNEI. The CDR3 extends over 14 amino acids. Trimming cost V 6 bases and J 5 bases; bases outside gene matches: 6. CDR3 nucleotides: TGTGCCAGCAGGACCGACAGGGGGCAAACTGAAGCTTTCTTT. Translated, it gives CASRTDRGQTEAFF.

The chain recombines TRBV6-6 with TRBJ2-7, with 7 bases identical to TRBD1. V trimming: 5 bases; J trimming: 4 bases; junction bases outside the gene matches: 8. CDR3 length: 14 residues. Germline V gene data show CDR1 as MNHNY and CDR2 as SVGAGI (reference sequence). CDR3 bases: TGTGCCAGCAGTATCCTGGGACAGACTTACGAGCAGTACTTC. Protein product: CASSILGQTYEQYF.

V usage is TRBV3-1 (or the pseudogene TRBV3-2) and J usage is TRBJ2-5; the D gene is possibly TRBD1 (6 bases). Trimming took 2 bases from V and 9 from J, leaving 10 bases between them. CDR1 is LGHDT, CDR2 YNNKEL, per germline (reference sequence). The CDR3 length is 12 residues. For the CDR3, the DNA is TGTGCCAGCAGCCAAACCAGGGGTGCCCAGTACTTC. Translating it yields CASSQTRGAQYF.

The chain has TRBV11-2 and TRBJ2-3; tentatively, D is TRBD2 (7 bases). Trimming left V 3 bases short and J 2 bases short, with 12 bases between. This CDR3 has 15 residues. Germline V gene lookup returns CDR1 SGHAT and CDR2 FQNNGV. Here the CDR3 DNA reads TGTGCCAGCAGCTTTGGGGGGGGCCACACAGATACGCAGTATTTT. Protein sequence: CASSFGGGHTDTQYF.

V and J are TRBV11-3 and TRBJ1-2, with 10 bases matching TRBD1. V lost 2 bases and J lost 7; bases outside the gene matches: 7. This CDR3 contains 15 residues. CDR1 SGHNT and CDR2 YENEEA come from the germline V gene. CDR3 sequence (DNA): TGTGCCAGCAGCTTAAGACAGGGGGCTGAGGGTGGCTACACCTTC. It codes for CASSLRQGAEGGYTF.

This chain links TRBV29-1 with TRBJ1-1; 8 bases map to TRBD1. Germline V gene data show CDR1 as SQVTM and CDR2 as ANQGSEA. With V trimmed by 7 bases and J by 1 base, 17 bases remained unmatched. This CDR3 has 17 residues. CDR3 amino acids: CSARPGGTGSGNTEAFF. CDR3 in DNA: TGCAGCGCCCGACCTGGGGGGACAGGCTCGGGGAACACTGAAGCTTTCTTT. The variable domain in full, completed from reference TRBV29-1 and TRBJ1-1, reads SAVISQKPSRDICQRGTSLTIQCQVDSQVTMMFWYRQQPGQSLTLIATANQGSEATYESGFVIDKFPISRPNLTFSTLTVSNMSPEDSSIYLCSARPGGTGSGNTEAFFGQGTRLTVV.

V is TRBV18 and J is TRBJ1-4; TRBD1 might be the D (6 bases). Germline V lookup: CDR1 KGHSH, CDR2 LQKENI. CDR3 length equals 15 residues. Deletions cut 3 bases from V and 5 bases from J, with 13 bases between. Here the CDR3 DNA reads TGTGCCAGCTCACCGGGGGGGCACGGGAATGAAAAACTGTTTTTT. Translated, it gives CASSPGGHGNEKLFF.

The rearrangement joins TRBV2 to TRBJ1-3, with D possibly TRBD1 on 6 matching bases. Trimming cost V 5 bases and J 2 bases, with 13 bases left between them. The CDR3 extends over 15 amino acids. The germline CDR1 and CDR2 sequences are SNHLY and FYNNEI. For the CDR3, the DNA is TGTGCCAGCAGTCCCACTAGACAGGCTGGAAACACCATATATTTT. This gives the protein CASSPTRQAGNTIYF.

The V call is TRBV6-5, the J call TRBJ2-7; 10 nucleotides align to TRBD1. J gave up 2 bases and V 0 bases, and 4 bases lay outside the gene matches. The CDR3 runs to 16 residues. From germline, CDR1 is MNHEY and CDR2 SVGAGI. CDR3 in amino acids: CASSYSPGTGAYEQYF. CDR3 nucleotide sequence: TGTGCCAGCAGTTACTCCCCCGGGACAGGGGCCTACGAGCAGTACTTC.